Each of the 14 T cell receptor beta chains below was sequenced from the same sample in a study of blood T cell repertoires in COVID-19. Assay used: immunoSEQ multiplex PCR; TCRdb lists only in-frame clones, some missing. The sample records around 140,000 clones, 84% being singletons. The source material was peripheral blood. These TCRs come from a man under 40 with COVID-19, enrolled during active disease.

The rearrangement joins TRBV28 to TRBJ2-7; no firm D call. V shed 2 bases and J shed 0 bases, with 14 bases lying between them. This CDR3 has 16 residues. CDR1 is MDHEN and CDR2 is SYDVKM in the germline V gene. The CDR3, as DNA: TGTGCCAGCAGTTTAATGCTGGGCCCCAGCTCCTACGAGCAGTACTTC. Protein product: CASSLMLGPSSYEQYF.

The chain is built from TRBV7-9 and TRBJ1-4; D unresolved. Trimming took 0 bases from V and 4 from J, leaving 9 bases between them. Germline CDR1 and CDR2: SEHNR and FQNEAQ (reference sequence). The length of the CDR3 is 15 residues. CDR3 sequence: CASSLARGFNEKLFF. In nucleotides, the CDR3 is TGTGCCAGCAGCTTAGCGCGAGGTTTTAATGAAAAACTGTTTTTT.

The rearrangement joins TRBV5-8 to TRBJ1-3; possibly TRBD1 for D (5 bases). Germline loops: CDR1 SGHTS, CDR2 YDEGEE. Trimming took off 4 bases at V and 2 bases at J, with 10 bases between the two ends. This CDR3 region has 14 residues. CDR3 bases: TGTGCCAGCAGCCTCCAGGGAACTGGAAACACCATATATTTT. As protein: CASSLQGTGNTIYF.

The rearrangement joins TRBV5-6 to TRBJ2-3; D uncertain. This CDR3 comprises 13 residues. CDR1 and CDR2 (germline): SGHDT, YYEEEE. V was clipped by 3 bases and J by 2 bases, with 7 bases between them. The CDR3 coding sequence is TGTGCCAGCAGCTGGGCGACCACAGATACGCAGTATTTT. Translating it yields CASSWATTDTQYF.

This clone was detected once. The rearrangement joins TRBV15 to TRBJ2-5; D might be TRBD1 (6 bases). CDR1 is LNHNV, CDR2 YYDKDF, per germline (reference sequence). The CDR3 loop spans 16 amino acids. Trimming pared 6 bases from V and 7 bases from J, leaving 24 bases between. The DNA for the CDR3 is TGTGCCACCAGTAAGAAGCCGTGGACAGACGGGGCGACCCAGTACTTC. Protein sequence: CATSKKPWTDGATQYF.

The chain carries TRBV6-2 or TRBV6-3 and TRBJ2-6, with D maybe TRBD2 (6 bases). The germline V and J ends were trimmed by 5 bases and 1 base, with 21 bases remaining between them. The CDR3 extends over 19 amino acids. Germline V gene sequence: CDR1 MNHEY, CDR2 SVGEGT. The CDR3 sequence is CASSTRVGTQTSGANVLTF. CDR3 DNA: TGTGCCAGCAGTACGAGGGTGGGGACTCAAACTTCTGGGGCCAACGTCCTGACTTTC.

This clone was seen once. The chain carries TRBV6-5 and TRBJ2-3; D gene unclear. In germline, CDR1 is MNHEY, CDR2 SVGAGI. With 5 bases removed from V and 6 bases from J, the gap between germline ends came to 15 bases. This CDR3 region has 14 residues. The CDR3 protein is CASSPATNGDTQYF. In DNA, the CDR3 is TGTGCCAGCAGTCCTGCGACAAACGGCGATACGCAGTATTTT.

The rearrangement links TRBV15 to TRBJ1-3; D may be TRBD1 (5 bases). V dropped 3 bases and J dropped 0 bases, with 9 bases sitting between them. Looked up from germline, CDR1 is LNHNV and CDR2 is YYDKDF (reference sequence). The CDR3 extends over 15 amino acids. The CDR3 loop reads CATSRDTISGNTIYF. In DNA, the CDR3 is TGTGCCACCAGCAGGGACACGATCTCTGGAAACACCATATATTTT.

The chain has TRBV25-1 and TRBJ1-5; the match to TRBD1 covers 7 bases. Germline V CDR1 and CDR2: MGHDK, SYGVNS. The CDR3 contains 15 residues. The J segment lost 1 base and the V segment lost 9 bases, leaving 9 bases of the junction unmatched. The CDR3 DNA is TGTGCCAGGGGAGTTAGGGGACAGAGCAATCAGCCCCAGCATTTT. Protein sequence: CARGVRGQSNQPQHF. The entire variable domain, with the rest obtained from reference TRBV25-1 and TRBJ1-5, is as follows: EADIYQTPRYLVIGTGKKITLECSQTMGHDKMYWYQQDPGMELHLIHYSYGVNSTEKGDLSSESTVSRIRTEHFPLTLESARPSHTSQYLCARGVRGQSNQPQHFGDGTRLSIL.

This clone occurred a few times. The V call is TRBV28, the J call TRBJ1-6, with 7 bases fitting TRBD1. With 7 bases clipped from V and 7 bases from J, the junction kept 7 bases outside the gene matches. The germline CDR1 and CDR2 sequences are MDHEN and SYDVKM. This CDR3 spans 14 amino acids. CDR3 in amino acids: CASNPGQFNSPLHF. CDR3 bases: TGTGCCAGCAATCCGGGACAGTTCAATTCACCCCTCCACTTT. Full variable domain (outside the CDR3, taken from reference TRBV28 and TRBJ1-6): DVKVTQSSRYLVKRTGEKVFLECVQDMDHENMFWYRQDPGLGLRLIYFSYDVKMKEKGDIPEGYSVSREKKERFSLILESASTNQTSMYLCASNPGQFNSPLHFGNGTRLTVT.

This chain connects TRBV6-5 to TRBJ1-3; the D gene is possibly TRBD1 (5 bases). CDR3 length: 14 amino acids. V gave up 4 bases and J gave up 3 bases, with 10 bases separating them. Germline values: CDR1 MNHEY, CDR2 SVGAGI. In DNA form, the CDR3 reads TGTGCCAGCAGTTCCGGGGGATTTGGAAACACCATATATTTT. Translated: CASSSGGFGNTIYF.

V and J are TRBV6-2 or TRBV6-3 and TRBJ2-5; D is unclear. Germline assignment: CDR1 MNHEY and CDR2 SVGEGT. Trimming removed 0 bases from V and 1 base from J, with 12 bases in between. This CDR3 is 16 amino acids long. CDR3 nucleotides: TGTGCCAGCAGTTACTCTCCCCACTTACGCCAAGAGACCCAGTACTTC. Translated, it gives CASSYSPHLRQETQYF.

The rearrangement uses TRBV2 and TRBJ1-5; the D gene is possibly TRBD1 (6 bases). Germline V CDR1 and CDR2: SNHLY, FYNNEI. Trimming left V 4 bases short and J 1 base short, with 11 bases between. There are 15 residues in the CDR3. CDR3 sequence reads: CASSGTDPSNQPQHF. Here the CDR3 DNA reads TGTGCCAGCAGTGGGACAGATCCAAGCAATCAGCCCCAGCATTTT.

The CDR3 bases are TGTGCCAGCAGCCCTCCTAGCGCCCGCTCCTACAATGAGCAGTTCTTC. Amino acid sequence: CASSPPSARSYNEQFF. This rearrangement joins TRBV5-6 to TRBJ2-1; TRBD2 might be the D (6 bases). CDR3 length equals 16 residues. Trimming stripped 4 bases from V and 0 bases from J, with 14 bases between. The germline gives CDR1 SGHDT, CDR2 YYEEEE.